These 17 T cell receptor beta chains share one sample of origin, sequenced in a study of OX40 agonist ivuxolimab in advanced cancers. The table came from immunoSEQ multiplex PCR; TCRdb's copy has only in-frame clones and leaves some out. The sample shows about 76,000 clones, around four fifths of them seen only once. Specimen: CD4+ or CD8+ T cells sorted from blood, collected in a trial of the OX40 agonist ivuxolimab. These receptors all come from an adult with an advanced solid tumor such as melanoma, head and neck, liver or kidney cancer.

The chain has TRBV7-3 and TRBJ2-3, with D maybe TRBD2 (5 bases). The CDR3 is made up of 15 amino acids. Germline assignment: CDR1 SGHTA and CDR2 FQGTGA. Trimming took 2 bases from V and 3 from J, leaving 12 bases between them. The CDR3 DNA is TGTGCCAGCAGCTTAGAGGGAATGCGAACAGATACGCAGTATTTT. It translates to CASSLEGMRTDTQYF.

The J gene is TRBJ2-2, the V gene TRBV11-1; D gene ambiguous. The CDR3 has 15 amino acids. The V and J ends lost 3 bases and 0 bases respectively, with 8 bases between them. Looked up from germline, CDR1 is SGHAT and CDR2 is FQDESV (reference sequence). The CDR3 DNA reads TGTGCCAGCAGCTTCTATCTTACGAACACCGGGGAGCTGTTTTTT. Translated: CASSFYLTNTGELFF.

This rearrangement joins TRBV7-9 to TRBJ2-3; D is uncertain. The CDR3 is made up of 14 amino acids. Germline-derived CDR1 and CDR2 are SEHNR and FQNEAQ (reference sequence). Deletions cut 3 bases from V and 0 bases from J, with 7 bases between. CDR3: CASSLSSSTDTQYF. In DNA form, the CDR3 reads TGTGCCAGCAGCTTGAGCAGTAGCACAGATACGCAGTATTTT.

This sequence joins TRBV2 and TRBJ1-1; D is perhaps TRBD1 (6 bases). The CDR3 is 13 residues long. V was shortened by 10 bases and J by 2 bases, with 14 bases between the two germline ends. Germline-derived CDR1 and CDR2 are SNHLY and FYNNEI. Here the CDR3 DNA reads TGTGCCACGACTAGGGGGGAAAACACTGAAGCTTTCTTT. Its protein is CATTRGENTEAFF. Based on the CDR3 plus reference TRBV2 and TRBJ1-1, the full variable domain is EPEVTQTPSHQVTQMGQEVILRCVPISNHLYFYWYRQILGQKVEFLVSFYNNEISEKSEIFDDQFSVERPDGSNFTLKIRSTKLEDSAMYFCATTRGENTEAFFGQGTRLTVV.

The J gene is TRBJ1-5, the V gene TRBV7-8; D is unclear. The CDR3 runs 13 residues. The V gene lost 3 bases and the J gene lost 4 bases, with 7 bases spanning the gap. The V gene's germline CDR1 is SGHVS and CDR2 FQNEAQ. CDR3 in amino acids: CASSFERNQPQHF. CDR3 sequence (DNA): TGTGCCAGCAGCTTCGAGCGTAATCAGCCCCAGCATTTT.

The V and J genes are TRBV7-2 and TRBJ2-1, with 9 positions matching TRBD2. The trim removed 5 bases at V and 9 bases at J, leaving 8 bases unmatched. CDR1 SGHTA and CDR2 FQGNSA come from the germline V gene. CDR3 length equals 14 residues. In DNA form, the CDR3 reads TGTGCCAGCAGCCCGGGACTAGCCTCTGGTGAGCAGTTCTTC. This codes for CASSPGLASGEQFF. The whole variable domain, filled in from reference TRBV7-2 and TRBJ2-1, reads GAGVSQSPSNKVTEKGKDVELRCDPISGHTALYWYRQSLGQGLEFLIYFQGNSAPDKSGLPSDRFSAERTGGSVSTLTIQRTQQEDSAVYLCASSPGLASGEQFFGPGTRLTVL.

This chain joins TRBV28 and TRBJ2-7; no definite D call. Trimming took 3 bases from V and 6 from J, leaving 6 bases between them. In germline, CDR1 is MDHEN, CDR2 SYDVKM. This CDR3 has 11 amino acids. DNA for the CDR3: TGTGCCAGCAGTTTTACTCGCGAGCAGTACTTC. Translating it yields CASSFTREQYF.

This clone was found once. The V call is TRBV7-8, the J call TRBJ2-1; 10 positions match TRBD2. This CDR3 has 16 amino acids. With V trimmed by 4 bases and J by 10 bases, 13 bases remained unmatched. Germline assignment: CDR1 SGHVS and CDR2 FQNEAQ. The DNA of the CDR3 is TGTGCCAGCAGCTCCCGGATAGCGGGGGGCCCAGGGGAGCAGTTCTTC. It specifies CASSSRIAGGPGEQFF. Using reference TRBV7-8 and TRBJ2-1 for the parts outside the CDR3, the full variable domain is GAGVSQSPRYKVAKRGQDVALRCDPISGHVSLFWYQQALGQGPEFLTYFQNEAQLDKSGLPSDRFFAERPEGSVSTLKIQRTQQEDSAVYLCASSSRIAGGPGEQFFGPGTRLTVL.

The chain has TRBV6-1 and TRBJ2-3; possibly TRBD2 for D (5 bases). CDR3 size: 14 residues. Germline V gives CDR1 MNHNS, CDR2 SASEGT. V was clipped by 8 bases and J by 10 bases, with 22 bases between them. This CDR3 is CASQRGIRELSQYF. CDR3 sequence (DNA): TGTGCCAGCCAACGAGGGATAAGGGAGCTTTCGCAGTATTTT.

The chain links TRBV7-2 to TRBJ2-3; TRBD2 agrees at 10 bases. This CDR3 comprises 17 residues. V shed 1 base and J 8 bases; nucleotides not matched to a gene: 12. Germline lookup yields CDR1 SGHTA and CDR2 FQGNSA. The CDR3 DNA follows: TGTGCCAGCAGCTTAGGGGTAGCGGGGGGTGTAGTACGTACGCAGTATTTT. It translates to CASSLGVAGGVVRTQYF.

This clone was recorded once. The CDR3 DNA sequence: TGTGCCAGCGCCCCCCCCCGACAGGCCCGTTGGAACACTGAAGCTTTCTTT. Translated, it gives CASAPPRQARWNTEAFF. The chain joins TRBV28 to TRBJ1-1; tentatively, D is TRBD1 (6 bases). Germline CDR1 MDHEN, CDR2 SYDVKM. V lost 8 bases and J 1 base, leaving 23 bases between the germline ends. The CDR3 length is 17 residues.

The V and J genes are TRBV7-9 and TRBJ1-1; TRBD1 matches at 7 bases. The CDR3 runs to 16 residues. CDR1 is SEHNR, CDR2 FQNEAQ, per germline (reference sequence). With 1 base clipped from V and 5 bases from J, the junction kept 10 bases outside the gene matches. The CDR3 region is CASSLGGQRSDTEAFF. CDR3 nucleotide sequence: TGTGCCAGCAGCTTAGGGGGACAGCGCTCCGATACTGAAGCTTTCTTT.

The genes are TRBV4-1 and TRBJ1-2; TRBD1 matches at 8 bases. The CDR3 length is 17 residues. From germline, CDR1 is MGHRA and CDR2 YSYEKL. V gave up 1 base and J gave up 5 bases; unmatched junction bases: 12. The CDR3 spells CASSQAGTGRDVYGYTF. The DNA of the CDR3 is TGCGCCAGCAGCCAAGCGGGGACAGGTCGCGACGTTTATGGCTACACCTTC.

V is TRBV28 and J is TRBJ2-1; D possibly corresponds to TRBD1 (5 bases). Deletions cut 9 bases from V and 4 bases from J, with 19 bases between. This CDR3 has 15 residues. Germline loops: CDR1 MDHEN, CDR2 SYDVKM. The CDR3 loop is CASDEGAGRYNEQFF. The DNA of the CDR3 is TGTGCCAGTGACGAAGGGGCAGGTAGATACAATGAGCAGTTCTTC.

The chain couples TRBV28 to TRBJ2-1; D is perhaps TRBD1 or TRBD2 (6 bases each). V was pared by 5 bases and J by 4 bases, with 15 bases between. Germline CDR1 is MDHEN and CDR2 is SYDVKM. The CDR3 has 15 residues. The CDR3 coding sequence is TGTGCCAGCAGTCCGACCGGAGGGGGGTACAATGAGCAGTTCTTC. It translates to CASSPTGGGYNEQFF.

The gene calls are TRBV11-2 and TRBJ2-5, with 9 bases matching TRBD2. After removal of 7 bases from V and 4 bases from J, the junction contained 10 bases not matched to a gene. The CDR3 totals 15 residues. Germline CDR1 reads SGHAT; CDR2 reads FQNNGV. The CDR3 region has the DNA TGTGCCAGCAAGGGGGGCGGGAGGGCCGGAGAGACCCAGTACTTC. Its translation: CASKGGGRAGETQYF.

This clone occurred once. This chain joins TRBV5-1 and TRBJ2-7, with D unresolved. Germline loops: CDR1 SGHRS, CDR2 YFSETQ. CDR3 length: 12 residues. V shed 4 bases and J shed 5 bases, with 10 bases lying between them. The CDR3 DNA sequence: TGCGCCAGCAGCCTGACACGCGACGAGCAGTACTTC. Protein: CASSLTRDEQYF.